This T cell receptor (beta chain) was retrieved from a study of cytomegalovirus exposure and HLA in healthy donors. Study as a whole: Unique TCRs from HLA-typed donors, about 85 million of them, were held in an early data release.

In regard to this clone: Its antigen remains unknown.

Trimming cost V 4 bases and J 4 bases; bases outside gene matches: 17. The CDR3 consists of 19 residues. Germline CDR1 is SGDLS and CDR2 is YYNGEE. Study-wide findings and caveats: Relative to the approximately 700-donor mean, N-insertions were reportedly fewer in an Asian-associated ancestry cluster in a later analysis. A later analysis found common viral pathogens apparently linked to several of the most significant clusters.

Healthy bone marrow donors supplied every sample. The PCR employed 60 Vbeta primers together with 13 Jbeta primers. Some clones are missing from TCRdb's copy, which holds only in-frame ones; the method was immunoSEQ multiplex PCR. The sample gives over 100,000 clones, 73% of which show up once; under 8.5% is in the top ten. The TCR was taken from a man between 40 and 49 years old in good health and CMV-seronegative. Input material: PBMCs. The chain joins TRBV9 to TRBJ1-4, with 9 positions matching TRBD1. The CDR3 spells CASSSLGQGFVSGNEKLFF. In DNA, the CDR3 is TGTGCCAGCAGCTCCCTCGGACAGGGGTTTGTCTCCGGTAATGAAAAACTGTTTTTT.